The clone carrying this T cell receptor beta chain was found a few times. Its target is not known. Preparation of the TCRbeta library involved a method that used unique molecular identifiers. TCRdb analysed the PCR reads with MiXCR anew, one entry per CDR3 protein. The data show 550,000 to 800,000 distinct CDR3 sequences, approximately 14% seen once. This sample stems from a study of T-cell reconstitution after alpha-beta-depleted transplantation in children. Overall study results and limits: As was reported, about two months after transplant, alpha-beta T cells came from several hundred expanded graft clones. For some patients, TCRbeta diversity was high at day 60 because of recipient T cells and thymic progenitors that survived. By one year post-transplant, T-cell counts and diversity largely arose from T cells that were newly produced.

V dropped 0 bases and J dropped 4 bases, with 13 bases sitting between them. Germline V gene data show CDR1 as SGHKS and CDR2 as YYEKEE (reference sequence). The CDR3 totals 15 residues. The input for sequencing was PBMCs, taken before TCRalphabeta/CD19-depleted stem cell transplant. This chain connects TRBV5-5 to TRBJ1-2, with D maybe TRBD1 (5 bases). The source is a girl aged 2 to 10 with congenital amegakaryocytic thrombocytopenia, due to receive a stem cell transplant. The CDR3 is CASSLALRGPYGYTF. CDR3 sequence (DNA): TGTGCCAGCAGCTTGGCATTACGGGGCCCCTATGGCTACACCTTC.